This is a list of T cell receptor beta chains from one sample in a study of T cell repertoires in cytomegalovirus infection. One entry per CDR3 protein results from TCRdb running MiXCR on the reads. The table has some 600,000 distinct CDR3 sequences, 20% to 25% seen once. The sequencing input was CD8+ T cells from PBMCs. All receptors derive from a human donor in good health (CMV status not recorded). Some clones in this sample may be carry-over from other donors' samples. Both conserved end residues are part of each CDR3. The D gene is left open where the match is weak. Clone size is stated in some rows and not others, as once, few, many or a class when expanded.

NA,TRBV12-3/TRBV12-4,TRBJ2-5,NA,CASSFVAEMYQETQYF,TGTGCCAGCAGTTTTGTAGCGGAGATGTACCAAGAGACCCAGTACTTC
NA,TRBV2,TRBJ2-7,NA,CASSEGLLAVVYEQYF,TGTGCCAGCAGTGAGGGTTTGCTAGCAGTTGTTTACGAGCAGTACTTC
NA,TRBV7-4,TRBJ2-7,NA,CASRQENEQYF,TGTGCCAGCCGACAGGAGAACGAGCAGTACTTC
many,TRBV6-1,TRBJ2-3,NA,CASSSRIDTQYF,TGTGCCAGCAGTTCCCGGATAGATACGCAGTATTTT
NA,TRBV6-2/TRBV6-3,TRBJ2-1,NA,CASEGGPTYNEQFF,TGTGCCAGTGAGGGGGGTCCTACCTACAATGAGCAGTTCTTC
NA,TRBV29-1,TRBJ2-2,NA,CNVSNARAGAAGELFF,TGCAACGTTTCGAATGCGCGGGCAGGGGCGGCCGGGGAGCTGTTTTTT
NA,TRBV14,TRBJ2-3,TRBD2,CASSLMGGRSTDTQYF,TGTGCCAGCAGCTTAATGGGGGGGAGAAGCACAGATACGCAGTATTTT
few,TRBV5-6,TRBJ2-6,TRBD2,CASSSREGSGANVLTF,TGTGCCAGCAGCTCCAGGGAGGGCTCTGGGGCCAACGTCCTGACTTTC
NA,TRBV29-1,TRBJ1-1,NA,CSVVEGSGAFF,TGCAGCGTTGTAGAGGGTTCGGGAGCTTTCTTT
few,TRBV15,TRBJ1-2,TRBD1,CATSRIIQGALGYTF,TGTGCCACCAGCAGAATCATTCAGGGGGCGCTTGGCTACACCTTC
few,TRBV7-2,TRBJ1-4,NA,CASSLGGFGEKLFF,TGTGCCAGCAGCTTAGGGGGGTTCGGGGAAAAACTGTTTTTT
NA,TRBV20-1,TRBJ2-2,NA,CSARPRTPPNTGELFF,TGCAGTGCTAGACCCAGGACACCCCCGAACACCGGGGAGCTGTTTTTT
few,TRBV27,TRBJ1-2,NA,CATYEPSKGGYTF,TGTGCCACTTACGAACCATCGAAGGGAGGCTACACCTTC
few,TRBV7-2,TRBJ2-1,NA,CASSSGHPRQFF,TGTGCCAGCAGCTCAGGACACCCCCGGCAGTTCTTC
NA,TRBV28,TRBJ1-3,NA,CATLPPGRRGNTIYF,TGTGCCACCCTCCCGCCGGGACGCCGAGGAAACACCATATATTTT
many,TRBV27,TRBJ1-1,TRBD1,CASSFQTGVNTEAFF,TGTGCCAGCAGTTTCCAGACAGGGGTAAACACTGAAGCTTTCTTT
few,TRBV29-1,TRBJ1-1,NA,CSVDDGLDTEAFF,TGCAGCGTTGATGATGGCTTGGACACTGAAGCTTTCTTT
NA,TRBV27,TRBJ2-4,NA,CASSLGEGPPRNIQYF,TGTGCCAGCAGTTTAGGCGAGGGACCTCCACGGAACATTCAGTACTTC
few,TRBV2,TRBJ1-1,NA,CASGFYFTNTEAFF,TGTGCCAGCGGCTTCTATTTTACGAACACTGAAGCTTTCTTT
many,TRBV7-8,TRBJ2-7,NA,CASSYRTVSYEQYF,TGTGCCAGCAGCTACCGGACAGTTTCCTACGAGCAGTACTTC
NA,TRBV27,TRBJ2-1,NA,CASSLRGLRDEQFF,TGTGCCAGCAGTTTACGGGGGCTCCGGGATGAGCAGTTCTTC
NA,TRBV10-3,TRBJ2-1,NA,CAAPVLAYNEQFF,TGTGCCGCACCAGTCCTGGCCTACAATGAGCAGTTCTTC
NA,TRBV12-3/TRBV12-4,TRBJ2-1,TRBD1,CASSSTGGFYNEQFF,TGTGCCAGCAGCTCGACAGGGGGCTTCTACAATGAGCAGTTCTTC
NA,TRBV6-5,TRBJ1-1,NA,CASSYIESTEAFF,TGTGCCAGCAGTTACATAGAGAGCACTGAAGCTTTCTTT
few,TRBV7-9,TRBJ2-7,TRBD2,CASSSTSGGDPYEQYF,TGTGCCAGCAGCTCGACTAGCGGGGGGGACCCTTACGAGCAGTACTTC
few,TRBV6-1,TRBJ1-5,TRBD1,CASTYTGQGKQPQHF,TGTGCCAGCACCTACACCGGACAGGGAAAGCAGCCCCAGCATTTT
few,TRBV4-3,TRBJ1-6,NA,CASSQDVGSYNSPLHF,TGCGCCAGCAGCCAAGACGTGGGCTCCTATAATTCACCCCTCCACTTT
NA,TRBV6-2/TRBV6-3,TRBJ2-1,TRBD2,CASSWGLAVTRGNEQFF,TGTGCCAGCAGTTGGGGACTAGCGGTTACCCGTGGCAATGAGCAGTTCTTC
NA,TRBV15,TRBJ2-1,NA,CATSRDSGLVGIDEQFF,TGTGCCACCAGCAGAGATTCCGGGCTCGTGGGGATCGATGAGCAGTTCTTC
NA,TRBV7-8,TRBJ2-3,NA,CASSLNGATDTQYF,TGTGCCAGCAGCTTAAACGGGGCCACAGATACGCAGTATTTT
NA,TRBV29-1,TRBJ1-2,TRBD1,CSVYGQGAGGGYTF,TGCAGCGTTTATGGACAGGGGGCCGGGGGTGGCTACACCTTC
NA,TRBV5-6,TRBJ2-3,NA,CASSPPKRFTDTQYF,TGTGCCAGCAGCCCCCCCAAGCGGTTCACAGATACGCAGTATTTT
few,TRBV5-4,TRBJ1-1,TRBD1,CASSLGRGTTEAFF,TGTGCCAGCAGCTTGGGCAGGGGGACCACTGAAGCTTTCTTT
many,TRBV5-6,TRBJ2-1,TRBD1,CASSPGQGMEQFF,TGTGCCAGCAGCCCCGGACAGGGAATGGAGCAGTTCTTC
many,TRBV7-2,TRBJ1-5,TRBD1,CASSTSGTGTVQPQHF,TGTGCCAGCAGCACTTCCGGGACAGGGACGGTTCAGCCCCAGCATTTT
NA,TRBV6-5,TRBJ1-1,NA,CASSYSLYTEAFF,TGTGCCAGCAGTTACTCCCTTTACACTGAAGCTTTCTTT
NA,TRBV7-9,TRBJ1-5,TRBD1,CASSTGQGEYLNQPQHF,TGTGCCAGCAGTACCGGACAGGGCGAGTACCTAAATCAGCCCCAGCATTTT
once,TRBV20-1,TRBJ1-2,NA,CSARVVDSINYGYTF,TGCAGTGCTAGAGTTGTTGACAGTATTAACTATGGCTACACCTTC
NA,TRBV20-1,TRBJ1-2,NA,CSARERQNYGYTF,TGCAGTGCTAGAGAAAGACAAAACTATGGCTACACCTTC
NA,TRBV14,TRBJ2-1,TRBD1,CVSSQDRALRNEQFF,TGTGTCAGCAGCCAAGACAGGGCTCTACGCAATGAGCAGTTCTTC
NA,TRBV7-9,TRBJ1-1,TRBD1,CASSSEDRVNTEAFF,TGTGCCAGCAGCTCCGAAGACAGGGTGAACACTGAAGCTTTCTTT
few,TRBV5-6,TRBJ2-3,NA,CASSFWQPTDTQYF,TGTGCCAGCAGCTTTTGGCAGCCCACAGATACGCAGTATTTT
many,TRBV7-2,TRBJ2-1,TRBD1,CASSLQGAFSYNEQFF,TGTGCCAGCAGTTTACAGGGGGCCTTCTCCTACAATGAGCAGTTCTTC
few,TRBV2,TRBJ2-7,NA,CASSVWIDSYEQYF,TGTGCCAGCAGTGTTTGGATAGACAGCTACGAGCAGTACTTC
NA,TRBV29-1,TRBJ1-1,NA,CSVEYKRVTEAFF,TGCAGCGTTGAGTACAAGAGGGTCACTGAAGCTTTCTTT
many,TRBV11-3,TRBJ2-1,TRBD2,CASSPMTSGGFHEQFF,TGTGCCAGCAGCCCGATGACTAGCGGGGGGTTCCATGAGCAGTTCTTC
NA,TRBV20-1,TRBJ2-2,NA,CCAKENTGELFF,TGCTGTGCTAAGGAGAACACCGGGGAGCTGTTTTTT
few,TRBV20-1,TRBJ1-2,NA,CSARDPKGFYGYTF,TGCAGTGCTAGAGATCCTAAGGGTTTCTATGGCTACACCTTC
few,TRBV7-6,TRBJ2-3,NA,CASSPHGAGEKDTQYF,TGTGCCAGCAGCCCCCATGGAGCGGGCGAAAAAGATACGCAGTATTTT
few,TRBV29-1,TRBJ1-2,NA,CSVGPSGTYGYTF,TGCAGCGTTGGCCCCTCAGGGACCTATGGCTACACCTTC